A selection of T cell receptor beta chains follows, all from one sample in a study of blood T cell repertoires in COVID-19. The assay was immunoSEQ multiplex PCR, and TCRdb's table has in-frame clones only and misses some. The sample has under 85,000 clones, 87% seen once. The sequenced sample was peripheral blood. The source is a woman aged 80 or over with active or convalescent COVID-19. Both conserved end residues are part of each CDR3. D genes are given only for firm matches. Size is stated for part of the rows, as once, few or many counts, or as a class when the clone is expanded.

-	TRBV18	TRBJ2-7	TRBD1	CASSRTGGYEQYF	TGTGCCAGCTCACGCACAGGGGGTTACGAGCAGTACTTC
-	TRBV7-9	TRBJ2-4	TRBD1	CASIPTGGGVFPKNIQYF	TGTGCCAGCATCCCGACAGGGGGGGGAGTTTTCCCCAAAAACATTCAGTACTTC
once	TRBV28	TRBJ1-2	-	CASSLGGQGIYGYTF	TGTGCCAGCAGTTTAGGGGGCCAGGGGATCTATGGCTACACCTTC
-	TRBV5-6	TRBJ2-5	TRBD1	CASSTTTGTGDGTQYF	TGTGCCAGCAGCACCACTACCGGGACAGGAGACGGGACCCAGTACTTC
-	TRBV5-1	TRBJ2-3	TRBD2	CASSPGLAGAAGTDTQYF	TGCGCCAGCAGCCCCGGACTAGCGGGGGCAGCGGGCACAGATACGCAGTATTTT
-	TRBV5-5	TRBJ2-3	TRBD1	CASSSRGTGLTDTQYF	TGTGCCAGCAGCTCGCGAGGGACAGGACTCACAGATACGCAGTATTTT
-	TRBV11-2	TRBJ2-1	TRBD1	CASSLVGTGAREEQFF	TGTGCCAGCAGCTTAGTGGGGACAGGGGCCCGGGAGGAGCAGTTCTTC
-	TRBV28	TRBJ1-3	-	CASTGGGLVNTIYF	TGTGCCAGCACCGGGGGGGGATTAGTAAACACCATATATTTT
-	TRBV5-4	TRBJ1-2	TRBD1	CASSFKTGGKGYTF	TGTGCCAGCAGCTTTAAGACAGGGGGGAAAGGCTACACCTTC
-	TRBV7-2	TRBJ1-6	TRBD1	CASSLQGENSPLHF	TGTGCCAGCAGCCTACAGGGGGAGAATTCACCCCTCCACTTT
-	TRBV24-1	TRBJ2-3	-	CATSGAGATGIVNTQYF	TGTGCCACCAGTGGAGCGGGGGCGACAGGGATTGTGAATACGCAGTATTTT
-	TRBV5-1	TRBJ1-6	-	CASSLTDSPLHF	TGCGCCAGCAGCTTGACTGATTCACCCCTCCACTTT
-	TRBV7-8	TRBJ2-3	TRBD1	CASSTIGQGLTDTQYF	TGTGCCAGCAGCACAATCGGACAGGGCCTCACAGATACGCAGTATTTT
-	TRBV5-1	TRBJ1-2	TRBD1	CASGTGSHYGYTF	TGCGCCAGCGGGACAGGGTCTCATTATGGCTACACCTTC
-	TRBV28	TRBJ2-7	-	CASRKPTGGDYEQYF	TGTGCCAGCAGGAAGCCCACAGGGGGGGACTACGAGCAGTACTTC
medium-sized	TRBV28	TRBJ1-4	TRBD1	CASTSHSRGAGGSEKLFF	TGTGCCAGCACTTCCCATTCGCGTGGGGCAGGGGGTAGTGAAAAACTGTTTTTT
-	TRBV6-5	TRBJ2-7	TRBD2	CASSYVAGGVTEQYF	TGTGCCAGCAGTTACGTCGCGGGGGGGGTTACGGAGCAGTACTTC
-	TRBV4-1	TRBJ2-3	TRBD1	CASSQVLGQGATDTQYF	TGCGCCAGCAGCCAAGTTTTAGGGCAGGGGGCAACAGATACGCAGTATTTT
-	TRBV9	TRBJ1-3	TRBD1	CASSAGTGNSGNTIYF	TGTGCCAGCAGTGCCGGGACAGGGAACTCTGGAAACACCATATATTTT
-	TRBV6-5	TRBJ1-1	-	CASLTRRIVTEAFF	TGTGCCAGCCTCACTAGGCGGATAGTCACTGAAGCTTTCTTT
-	TRBV25-1	TRBJ2-7	TRBD2	CASSERAGEPTYEQYF	TGTGCCAGCAGTGAACGGGCGGGGGAACCCACCTACGAGCAGTACTTC
-	TRBV2	TRBJ1-1	-	CASSGSRPEAFF	TGTGCCAGCAGCGGGTCGAGGCCTGAAGCTTTCTTT
-	TRBV19	TRBJ1-5	-	CASSMLSNQPQHF	TGTGCCAGTAGTATGCTAAGCAATCAGCCCCAGCATTTT
few	TRBV4-3	TRBJ1-1	-	CASSRIPGSVTEAFF	TGCGCCAGCAGCCGAATTCCCGGGTCGGTGACTGAAGCTTTCTTT
-	TRBV2	TRBJ1-1	TRBD1	CASSFFLDRGNTEAFF	TGTGCCAGCAGTTTCTTCTTGGACAGGGGGAACACTGAAGCTTTCTTT
-	TRBV5-1	TRBJ2-2	-	CASSLTRANTGELFF	TGCGCCAGCAGCTTGACGAGAGCGAACACCGGGGAGCTGTTTTTT
-	TRBV12-3/TRBV12-4	TRBJ1-2	TRBD1	CASRDRDTYGYTF	TGTGCCAGCAGGGACAGGGATACCTATGGCTACACCTTC
-	TRBV27	TRBJ2-7	TRBD1	CASWGQGGYEQYF	TGTGCCAGCTGGGGACAGGGGGGCTACGAGCAGTACTTC
-	TRBV11-2	TRBJ1-6	-	CASSKQGVGDSPLHF	TGTGCCAGCAGTAAACAGGGAGTAGGGGACTCACCCCTCCACTTT
-	TRBV7-2	TRBJ1-3	TRBD1	CASSLAYGTGRNTIYF	TGTGCCAGCAGCTTAGCGTATGGGACAGGTAGAAACACCATATATTTT
-	TRBV5-5	TRBJ2-7	TRBD1	CASSLDRDSYEQYF	TGTGCCAGCAGCTTGGACCGGGACAGTTACGAGCAGTACTTC
-	TRBV7-2	TRBJ2-1	-	CASSFGLLSNEQFF	TGTGCCAGCAGCTTCGGACTATTGTCGAATGAGCAGTTCTTC
few	TRBV7-3	TRBJ2-6	-	CASSLSAGAGANVLTF	TGTGCCAGCAGCTTATCAGCAGGGGCTGGGGCCAACGTCCTGACTTTC
-	TRBV6-2/TRBV6-3	TRBJ1-1	-	CASSYIRGGVNTEAFF	TGTGCCAGCAGTTACATTAGGGGAGGCGTGAACACTGAAGCTTTCTTT
-	TRBV7-9	TRBJ2-7	-	CASSWGGPDEQYF	TGTGCCAGCAGCTGGGGGGGGCCAGACGAGCAGTACTTC
-	TRBV30	TRBJ2-2	TRBD1	CAWIRRDRGNTGELFF	TGTGCCTGGATCCGACGGGACAGGGGGAACACCGGGGAGCTGTTTTTT
-	TRBV12-3/TRBV12-4	TRBJ2-5	TRBD2	CASSWRGEETQYF	TGTGCCAGCAGTTGGCGGGGGGAAGAGACCCAGTACTTC
-	TRBV18	TRBJ1-1	TRBD1	CASKQGAVTEAFF	TGTGCCAGTAAACAGGGGGCGGTCACTGAAGCTTTCTTT
-	TRBV6-5	TRBJ1-1	-	CASSYGGGATEAFF	TGTGCCAGCAGTTACGGTGGAGGGGCCACTGAAGCTTTCTTT
-	TRBV10-3	TRBJ1-2	-	CAIRRTAAPGYGYTF	TGTGCCATCAGAAGGACAGCCGCCCCCGGCTATGGCTACACCTTC
once	TRBV10-2	TRBJ2-5	-	CASMFHIAETQYF	TGCGCCAGCATGTTTCATATAGCGGAGACCCAGTACTTC
-	TRBV2	TRBJ2-3	-	CASSYRMSGDTQYF	TGTGCCAGCAGTTACAGGATGTCAGGGGATACGCAGTATTTT
-	TRBV10-2	TRBJ2-7	TRBD2	CASSSTSGSAEQYF	TGCGCCAGCAGTAGTACTAGCGGGAGCGCCGAGCAGTACTTC
-	TRBV4-3	TRBJ2-7	-	CASSQDLRGLGEQYF	TGCGCCAGCAGCCAAGATTTGCGCGGGCTTGGCGAGCAGTACTTC
-	TRBV19	TRBJ2-3	-	CASSLAAGSDTQYF	TGTGCCAGTAGTCTCGCGGCGGGGTCAGATACGCAGTATTTT
-	TRBV5-1	TRBJ2-5	-	CASSLGAGTQETQYF	TGCGCCAGCAGCCTGGGTGCCGGGACACAAGAGACCCAGTACTTC
-	TRBV5-5	TRBJ2-3	TRBD2	CASSPIAGLTDTQYF	TGTGCCAGCAGCCCGATAGCGGGACTCACAGATACGCAGTATTTT
-	TRBV7-9	TRBJ2-3	TRBD2	CASSLAYISSGRPDTQYF	TGTGCCAGCAGCTTAGCTTACATCAGCTCCGGGAGGCCAGATACGCAGTATTTT
-	TRBV7-9	TRBJ2-1	-	CASSLGDNEQFF	TGTGCCAGCAGCCTCGGGGACAATGAGCAGTTCTTC
-	TRBV18	TRBJ2-7	-	CASSPLAGIVSYEQYF	TGTGCCAGCTCACCACTGGCCGGGATAGTATCCTACGAGCAGTACTTC
-	TRBV6-6	TRBJ1-5	TRBD1	CAGARTGGGGHQPQHF	TGTGCCGGAGCACGTACAGGGGGCGGGGGGCATCAGCCCCAGCATTTT